This is a list of T cell receptor beta chains from one sample in a study of blood T cell repertoires in COVID-19. Libraries were prepared by immunoSEQ multiplex PCR; TCRdb keeps only in-frame clonotypes and omits some of them. The sample lists nearly 350,000 clones, under 95% occurring once. Sequenced material: peripheral blood. The receptor set was obtained from a young woman who had recovered from COVID-19. CDR3s include the opening cysteine and the closing phenylalanine or tryptophan. A D gene is named only where the DNA matches it firmly. Clone size is not always given. Where it is, it says once, few, many or a class for expanded clones.

v_gene	abundance	d_gene	j_gene	CDR3aa	CDR3nt
TRBV3-1/TRBV3-2	few	TRBD2	TRBJ2-1	CASSQGLAGLDEQFF	TGTGCCAGCAGCCAAGGACTAGCAGGTCTCGATGAGCAGTTCTTC
TRBV18	.	.	TRBJ2-1	CASSEQGSYNEQFF	TGTGCCAGCTCAGAACAGGGATCCTACAATGAGCAGTTCTTC
TRBV6-5	.	TRBD1	TRBJ1-5	CASSRQGFDQPQHF	TGTGCCAGCAGCCGACAGGGATTTGATCAGCCCCAGCATTTT
TRBV19	.	.	TRBJ2-1	CASSSRGLNEQFF	TGTGCCAGTAGTTCTAGGGGTCTCAATGAGCAGTTCTTC
TRBV24-1	.	TRBD2	TRBJ2-1	CATSGGRLAASSYNEQFF	TGTGCCACCAGTGGGGGGAGACTAGCGGCGAGCTCCTACAATGAGCAGTTCTTC
TRBV24-1	.	TRBD1	TRBJ1-2	CATSDQTGANYGYTF	TGTGCCACCAGTGACCAGACAGGGGCCAACTATGGCTACACCTTC
TRBV19	.	TRBD2	TRBJ2-4	CASSPGRPSGSGNIQYF	TGTGCCAGTAGTCCTGGCCGCCCTAGCGGGAGTGGGAACATTCAGTACTTC
TRBV11-2	.	.	TRBJ2-1	CASSRANRAWAYNEQFF	TGTGCCAGCAGCCGAGCCAACAGGGCCTGGGCCTACAATGAGCAGTTCTTC
TRBV6-2/TRBV6-3	.	TRBD1	TRBJ2-4	CASSYSGTVKNIQYF	TGTGCCAGCAGTTACTCCGGGACAGTTAAAAACATTCAGTACTTC
TRBV5-6	.	TRBD1	TRBJ1-4	CASSYRGFATNEKLFF	TGTGCCAGCAGCTACAGGGGGTTTGCAACTAATGAAAAACTGTTTTTT